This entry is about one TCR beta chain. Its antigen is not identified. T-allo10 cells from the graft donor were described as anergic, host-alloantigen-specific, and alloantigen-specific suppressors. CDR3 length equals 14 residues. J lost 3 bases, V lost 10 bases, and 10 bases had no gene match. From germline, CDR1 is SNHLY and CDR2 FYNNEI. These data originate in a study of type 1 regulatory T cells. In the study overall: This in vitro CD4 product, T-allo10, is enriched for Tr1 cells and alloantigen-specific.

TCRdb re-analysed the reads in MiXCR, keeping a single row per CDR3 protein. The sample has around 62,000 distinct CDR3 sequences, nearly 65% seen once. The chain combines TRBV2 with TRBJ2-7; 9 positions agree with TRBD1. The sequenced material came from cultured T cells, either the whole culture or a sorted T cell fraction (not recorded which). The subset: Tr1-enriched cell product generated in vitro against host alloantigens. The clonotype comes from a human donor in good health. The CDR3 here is CATSQGALSYEQYF. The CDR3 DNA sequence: TGTGCCACCTCACAGGGGGCTCTAAGCTACGAGCAGTACTTC.